This T cell receptor (beta chain) derives from a study of blood T cells in healthy people across ages. The extraction recovered at least 5.5 micrograms of total RNA per sample. Together with a sample-barcoded 5' primer, a J-beta primer mix was included in a second PCR lasting about 6 to 12 cycles. One entry per CDR3 protein, called by TCRdb with MiXCR from the 5' RACE reads. The sample yields around 1.5 million distinct CDR3 sequences, around 35% seen once. In this sample, this clonotype turned up a few times. The germline CDR1 and CDR2 sequences are DFQATT and SNEGSKA (reference sequence). The CDR3 is 14 amino acids. The junction had 5 bases not matched to a gene; V was cut back by 5 bases and J by 2 bases.

The sample taken for sequencing was blood. The TCR sequence derives from a woman in her twenties or thirties in good health. V is TRBV20-1 and J is TRBJ2-3, with 9 nucleotides matching TRBD2. This CDR3 reads CSAALAGTTDTQYF. CDR3 nucleotides: TGCAGTGCTGCCCTAGCGGGAACCACAGATACGCAGTATTTT.